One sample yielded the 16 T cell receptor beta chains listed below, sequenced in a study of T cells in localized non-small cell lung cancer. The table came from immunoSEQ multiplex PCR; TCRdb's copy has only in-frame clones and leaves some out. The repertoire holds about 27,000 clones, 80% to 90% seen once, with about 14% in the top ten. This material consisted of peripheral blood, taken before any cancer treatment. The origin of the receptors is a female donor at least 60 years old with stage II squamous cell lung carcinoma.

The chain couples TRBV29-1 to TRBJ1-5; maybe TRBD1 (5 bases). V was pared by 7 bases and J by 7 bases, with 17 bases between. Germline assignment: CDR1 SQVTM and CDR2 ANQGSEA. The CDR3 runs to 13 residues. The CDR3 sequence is CSAESGKGQPQHF. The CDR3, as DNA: TGCAGCGCCGAAAGTGGGAAGGGGCAGCCCCAGCATTTT.

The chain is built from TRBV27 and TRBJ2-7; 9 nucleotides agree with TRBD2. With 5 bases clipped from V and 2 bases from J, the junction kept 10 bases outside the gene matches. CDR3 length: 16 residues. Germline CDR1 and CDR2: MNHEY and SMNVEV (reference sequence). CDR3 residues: CASSPLGSGRAYEQYF. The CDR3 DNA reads TGTGCCAGCAGTCCCCTGGGTAGCGGGAGAGCCTACGAGCAGTACTTC.

The CDR3 nucleotides read TGTGCCAGCAGCGTAGGAGGGGGTGGCGTTAAGTCTGGGGCCAACGTCCTGACTTTC. The encoded protein is CASSVGGGGVKSGANVLTF. The chain uses TRBV9 and TRBJ2-6; TRBD1 might be the D (6 bases). The CDR3 consists of 19 residues. Per the germline V gene, CDR1 is SGDLS and CDR2 is YYNGEE. Trimming stripped 0 bases from V and 1 base from J, with 17 bases between.

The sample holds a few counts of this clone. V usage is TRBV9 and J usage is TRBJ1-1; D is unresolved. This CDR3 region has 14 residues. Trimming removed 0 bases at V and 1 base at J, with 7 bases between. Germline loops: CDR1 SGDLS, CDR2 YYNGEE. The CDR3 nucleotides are TGTGCCAGCAGCGTAGGGCACCGGAACACTGAAGCTTTCTTT. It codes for CASSVGHRNTEAFF. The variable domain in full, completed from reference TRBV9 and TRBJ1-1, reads DSGVTQTPKHLITATGQRVTLRCSPRSGDLSVYWYQQSLDQGLQFLIQYYNGEERAKGNILERFSAQQFPDLHSELNLSSLELGDSALYFCASSVGHRNTEAFFGQGTRLTVV.

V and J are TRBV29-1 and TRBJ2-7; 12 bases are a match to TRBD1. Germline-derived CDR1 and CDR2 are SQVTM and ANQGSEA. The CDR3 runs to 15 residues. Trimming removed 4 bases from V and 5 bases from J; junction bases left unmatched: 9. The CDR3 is CSVGLRDRGRNEQYF. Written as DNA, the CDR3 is TGCAGCGTTGGCCTCCGGGACAGGGGGCGAAACGAGCAGTACTTC.

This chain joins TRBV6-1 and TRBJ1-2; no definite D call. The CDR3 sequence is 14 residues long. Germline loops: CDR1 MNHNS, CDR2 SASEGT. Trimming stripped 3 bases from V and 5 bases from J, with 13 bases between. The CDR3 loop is CASSERDPSYGYTF. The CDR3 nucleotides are TGTGCCAGCAGTGAGAGAGATCCGTCATATGGCTACACCTTC.

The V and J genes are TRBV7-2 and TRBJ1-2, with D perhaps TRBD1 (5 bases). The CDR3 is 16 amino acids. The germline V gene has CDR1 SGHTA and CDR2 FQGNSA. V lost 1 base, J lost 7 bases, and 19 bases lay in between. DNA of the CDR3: TGTGCCAGCAGCTTAGGGGAACCGTCCCAGGGCGGTGGCTACACCTTC. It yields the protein CASSLGEPSQGGGYTF. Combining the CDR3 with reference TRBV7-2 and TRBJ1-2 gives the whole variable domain GAGVSQSPSNKVTEKGKDVELRCDPISGHTALYWYRQSLGQGLEFLIYFQGNSAPDKSGLPSDRFSAERTGGSVSTLTIQRTQQEDSAVYLCASSLGEPSQGGGYTFGSGTRLTVV.

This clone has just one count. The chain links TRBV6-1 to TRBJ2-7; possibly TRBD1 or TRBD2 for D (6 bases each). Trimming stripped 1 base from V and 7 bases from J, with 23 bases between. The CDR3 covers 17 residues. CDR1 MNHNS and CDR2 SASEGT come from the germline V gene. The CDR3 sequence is CASSEEGGQGAFGEQYF. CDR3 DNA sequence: TGTGCCAGCAGTGAAGAGGGGGGCCAGGGTGCGTTTGGGGAGCAGTACTTC.

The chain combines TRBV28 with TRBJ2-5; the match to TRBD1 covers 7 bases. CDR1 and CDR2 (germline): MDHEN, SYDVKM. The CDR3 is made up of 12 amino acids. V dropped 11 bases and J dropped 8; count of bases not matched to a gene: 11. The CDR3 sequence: CARWGKGATQYF. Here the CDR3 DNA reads TGTGCCCGTTGGGGAAAGGGGGCCACCCAGTACTTC.

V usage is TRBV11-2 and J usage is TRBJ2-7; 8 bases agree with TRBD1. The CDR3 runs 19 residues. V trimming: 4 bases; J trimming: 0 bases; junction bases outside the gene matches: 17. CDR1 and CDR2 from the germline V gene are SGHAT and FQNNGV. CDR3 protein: CASSSQSGTGRVSSYEQYF. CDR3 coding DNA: TGTGCCAGCAGCTCACAATCCGGGACAGGAAGAGTAAGCTCCTACGAGCAGTACTTC.

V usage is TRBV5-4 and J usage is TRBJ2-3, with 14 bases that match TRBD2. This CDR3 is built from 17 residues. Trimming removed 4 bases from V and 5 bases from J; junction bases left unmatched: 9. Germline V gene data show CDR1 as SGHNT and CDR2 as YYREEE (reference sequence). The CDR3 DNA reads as TGTGCCAGCAGCCTAAGACTAGCGGGGGGGCAGTTAGATACGCAGTATTTT. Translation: CASSLRLAGGQLDTQYF.

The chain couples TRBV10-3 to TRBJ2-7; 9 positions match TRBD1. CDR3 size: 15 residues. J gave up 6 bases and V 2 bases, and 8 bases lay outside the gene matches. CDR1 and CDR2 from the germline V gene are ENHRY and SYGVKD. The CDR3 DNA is TGTGCCATCAGTGAGACGGGGACAGGGAATGGCGAGCAGTACTTC. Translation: CAISETGTGNGEQYF.

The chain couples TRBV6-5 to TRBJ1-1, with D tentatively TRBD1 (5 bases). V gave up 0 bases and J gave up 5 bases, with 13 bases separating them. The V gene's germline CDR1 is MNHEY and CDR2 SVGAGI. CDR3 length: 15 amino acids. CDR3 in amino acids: CASSYSIGGGTEAFF. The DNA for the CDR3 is TGTGCCAGCAGTTACTCGATCGGGGGGGGTACTGAAGCTTTCTTT.

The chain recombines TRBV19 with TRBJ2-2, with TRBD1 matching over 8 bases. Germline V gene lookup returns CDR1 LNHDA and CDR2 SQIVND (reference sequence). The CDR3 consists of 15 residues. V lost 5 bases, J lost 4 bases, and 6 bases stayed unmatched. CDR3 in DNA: TGTGCCAGTAGTGAGGAGACAGGGGTCACCGGGGAGCTGTTTTTT. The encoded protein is CASSEETGVTGELFF. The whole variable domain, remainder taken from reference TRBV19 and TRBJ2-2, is DGGITQSPKYLFRKEGQNVTLSCEQNLNHDAMYWYRQDPGQGLRLIYYSQIVNDFQKGDIAEGYSVSREKKESFPLTVTSAQKNPTAFYLCASSEETGVTGELFFGEGSRLTVL.

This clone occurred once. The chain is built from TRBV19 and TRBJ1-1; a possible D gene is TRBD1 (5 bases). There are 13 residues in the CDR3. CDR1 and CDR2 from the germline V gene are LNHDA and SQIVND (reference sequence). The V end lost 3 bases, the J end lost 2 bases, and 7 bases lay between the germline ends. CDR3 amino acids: CASSIRGNTEAFF. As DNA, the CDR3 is TGTGCCAGTAGTATCCGGGGCAACACTGAAGCTTTCTTT.

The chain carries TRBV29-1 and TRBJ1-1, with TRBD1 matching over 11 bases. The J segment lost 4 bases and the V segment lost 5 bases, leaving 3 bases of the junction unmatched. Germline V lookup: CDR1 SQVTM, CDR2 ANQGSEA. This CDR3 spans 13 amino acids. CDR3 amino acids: CSVMGQGGTEAFF. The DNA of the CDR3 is TGCAGCGTTATGGGACAGGGGGGCACTGAAGCTTTCTTT.